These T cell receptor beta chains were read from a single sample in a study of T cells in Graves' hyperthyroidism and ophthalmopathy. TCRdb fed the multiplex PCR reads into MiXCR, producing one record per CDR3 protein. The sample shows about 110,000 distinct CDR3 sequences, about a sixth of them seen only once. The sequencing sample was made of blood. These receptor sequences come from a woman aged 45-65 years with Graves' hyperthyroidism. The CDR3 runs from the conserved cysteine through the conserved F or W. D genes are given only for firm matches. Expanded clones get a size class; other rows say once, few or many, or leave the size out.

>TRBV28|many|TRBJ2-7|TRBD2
TGTGCCAGCCTTGGGGCTAGCGGGAGCAACGAGCAGTACTTC
CASLGASGSNEQYF
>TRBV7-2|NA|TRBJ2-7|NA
TGTGCCAGCAGCCCTCCAGCGGGTGGCTACGAGCAGTACTTC
CASSPPAGGYEQYF
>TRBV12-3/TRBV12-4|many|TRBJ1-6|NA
TGTGCCAGCAGTTTAGACAGGGCCGGTTCACCCCTCCACTTT
CASSLDRAGSPLHF
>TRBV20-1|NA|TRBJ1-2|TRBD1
TGCAGTGCCCGCGGTACAGGGGCGGGTGGCTACACCTTC
CSARGTGAGGYTF
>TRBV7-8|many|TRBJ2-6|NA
TGTGCCAGCAGCTTAGTTGGAGGTTCCGGGGCCAACGTCCTGACTTTC
CASSLVGGSGANVLTF
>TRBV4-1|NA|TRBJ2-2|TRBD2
TGCGCCAGCAGCCAACCGCGGGGGGGAAGGACCGGGGAGCTGTTTTTT
CASSQPRGGRTGELFF
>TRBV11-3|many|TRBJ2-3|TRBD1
TGTGCCAGCAGCGCCCGACAGGGGTTTGATACGCAGTATTTT
CASSARQGFDTQYF
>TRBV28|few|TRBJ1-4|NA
TGTGCCAGCAGTTTAAGCACAACTAATGAAAAACTGTTTTTT
CASSLSTTNEKLFF
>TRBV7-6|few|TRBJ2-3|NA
TGTGCCAGCAGCTTCAGGGCAGGGTACAGGGCCCAAGATACGCAGTATTTT
CASSFRAGYRAQDTQYF
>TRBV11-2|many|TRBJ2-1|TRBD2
TGTGCCAGCAGTTCCCCCCCGACTAGCGGGAGATTTGAGCAGTTCTTC
CASSSPPTSGRFEQFF
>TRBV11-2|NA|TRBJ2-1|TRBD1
TGTGCCAGCAGCTTGGAGGGGACAGGGGCTAATGAGCAGTTCTTC
CASSLEGTGANEQFF
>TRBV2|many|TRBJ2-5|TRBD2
TGTGCCAGCAGTGCCACTAGCGGGAGGGGGACCCAGTACTTC
CASSATSGRGTQYF
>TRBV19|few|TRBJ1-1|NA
TGTGCCAGTAGTTTCCTTTGGGGGAACACTGAAGCTTTCTTT
CASSFLWGNTEAFF
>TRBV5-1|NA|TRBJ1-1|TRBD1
TGCGCCAGCAGCTGGACAGGGAAGAACACTGAAGCTTTCTTT
CASSWTGKNTEAFF
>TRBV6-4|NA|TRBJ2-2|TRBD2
TGTGCCAGCAGCCAGCGGGAAGGCGGGGAGCTGTTTTTT
CASSQREGGELFF
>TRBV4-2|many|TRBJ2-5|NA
TGTGCCAGCAGCCAAGATGCGGCGGCTGGGACCCAGTACTTC
CASSQDAAAGTQYF
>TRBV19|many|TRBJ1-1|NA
TGTGCCAGTAGCGCTTCTCGGGCCACTGAAGCTTTCTTT
CASSASRATEAFF
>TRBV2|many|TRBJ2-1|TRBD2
TGTGCCAGCAGTGAAGCGCTACTAGCGGGGGCTTACAATGAGCAGTTCTTC
CASSEALLAGAYNEQFF
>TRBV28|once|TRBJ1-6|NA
TGTGCCAGCAGTTCCCTGCTAGGGACGAGCTCACCCCTCTACTTT
CASSSLLGTSSPLYF
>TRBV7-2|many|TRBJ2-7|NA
TGTGCCAGCAGCTTAGTCGCCGGGACCACCTACGAGCAGTACTTC
CASSLVAGTTYEQYF
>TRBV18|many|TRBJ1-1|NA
TGTGCCAGCTCACCTAGGAACTCGAACACTGAAGCTTTCTTT
CASSPRNSNTEAFF
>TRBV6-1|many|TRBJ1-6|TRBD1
TGTGCCAGTGCCCGGGACAGGGGTAATTCACCCCTCCACTTT
CASARDRGNSPLHF
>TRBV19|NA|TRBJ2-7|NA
TGTGCCAGTAGTAGGTCGGTTGTCCCGCTAAGAACCTACGAGCAGTACTTC
CASSRSVVPLRTYEQYF
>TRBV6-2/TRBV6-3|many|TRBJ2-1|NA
TGTGCCAGCAGTTATGGCCTAATGGGGAGTAGGTTGGTACACAATGAGCAGTTCTTC
CASSYGLMGSRLVHNEQFF
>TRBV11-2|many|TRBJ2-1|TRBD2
TGTGCCAGCAGCCCGGGGAGCGGGAGGTATGAGCAGTTCTTC
CASSPGSGRYEQFF
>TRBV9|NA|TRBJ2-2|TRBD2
TGTGCCAGCAGCGCCCGACTAGCGGGAGTCGCCGGGGAGCTGTTTTTT
CASSARLAGVAGELFF
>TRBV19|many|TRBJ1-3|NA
TGTGCCAGTACCTTCGGGGGCCACTCTGGAAACACCATATATTTT
CASTFGGHSGNTIYF
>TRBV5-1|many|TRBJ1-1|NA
TGCGCCAGCAATGGGGCGTATGACACTGAAGCTTTCTTT
CASNGAYDTEAFF
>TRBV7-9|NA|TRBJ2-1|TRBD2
TGTGCCAGCAGTCACGGGACTAGCGGCCACAATGAGCAGTTCTTC
CASSHGTSGHNEQFF
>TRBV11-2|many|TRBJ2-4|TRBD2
TGTGCCAGCAGCTTCGCGGGCGCGGGGGACATTCAGTACTTC
CASSFAGAGDIQYF
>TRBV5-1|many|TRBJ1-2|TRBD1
TGCGCCAGCAGCTTGGCCCAGGGGGTCGGTGGCTACACCTTC
CASSLAQGVGGYTF
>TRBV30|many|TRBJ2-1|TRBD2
TGTGCCTGGAGTGTCGGGCTAGCGGGAGGGCCCTACAATGAGCAGTTCTTC
CAWSVGLAGGPYNEQFF
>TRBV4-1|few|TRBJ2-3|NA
TGCGCCAGCAGCCGGGGGGCGGGGATAGGCACAGATACGCAGTATTTT
CASSRGAGIGTDTQYF
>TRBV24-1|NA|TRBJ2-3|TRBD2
TGTGCCACCAGTCCCGGGACTAGCGGAGTCACAGATACGCAGTATTTT
CATSPGTSGVTDTQYF